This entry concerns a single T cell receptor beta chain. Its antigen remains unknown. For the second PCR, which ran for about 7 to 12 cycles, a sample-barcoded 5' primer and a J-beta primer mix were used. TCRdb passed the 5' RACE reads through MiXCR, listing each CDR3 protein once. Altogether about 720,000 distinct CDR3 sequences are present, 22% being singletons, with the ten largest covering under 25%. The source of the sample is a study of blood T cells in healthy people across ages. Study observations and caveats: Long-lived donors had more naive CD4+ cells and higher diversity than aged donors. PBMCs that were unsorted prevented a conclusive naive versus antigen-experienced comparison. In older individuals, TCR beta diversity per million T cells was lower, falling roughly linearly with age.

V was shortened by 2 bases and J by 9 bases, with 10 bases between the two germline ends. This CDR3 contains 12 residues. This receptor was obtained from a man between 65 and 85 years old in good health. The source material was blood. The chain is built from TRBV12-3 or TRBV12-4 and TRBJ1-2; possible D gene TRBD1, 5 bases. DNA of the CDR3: TGTGCCAGCAGTTTATTAGGGGCGCGCTACACCTTC. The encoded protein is CASSLLGARYTF.